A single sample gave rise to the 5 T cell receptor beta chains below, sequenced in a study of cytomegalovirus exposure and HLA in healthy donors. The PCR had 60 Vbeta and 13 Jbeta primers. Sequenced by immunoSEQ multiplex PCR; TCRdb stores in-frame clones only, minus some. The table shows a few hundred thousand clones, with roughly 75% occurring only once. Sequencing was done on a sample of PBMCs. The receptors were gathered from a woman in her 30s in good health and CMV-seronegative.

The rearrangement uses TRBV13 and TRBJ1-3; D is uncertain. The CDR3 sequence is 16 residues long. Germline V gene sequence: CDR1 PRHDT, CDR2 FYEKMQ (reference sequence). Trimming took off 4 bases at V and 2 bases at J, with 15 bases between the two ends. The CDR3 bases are TGTGCCAGCAGCTACGGACCGCCCGGGACTGGAAACACCATATATTTT. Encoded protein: CASSYGPPGTGNTIYF. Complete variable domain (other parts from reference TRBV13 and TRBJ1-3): AAGVIQSPRHLIKEKRETATLKCYPIPRHDTVYWYQQGPGQDPQFLISFYEKMQSDKGSIPDRFSAQQFSDYHSELNMSSLELGDSALYFCASSYGPPGTGNTIYFGEGSWLTVV.

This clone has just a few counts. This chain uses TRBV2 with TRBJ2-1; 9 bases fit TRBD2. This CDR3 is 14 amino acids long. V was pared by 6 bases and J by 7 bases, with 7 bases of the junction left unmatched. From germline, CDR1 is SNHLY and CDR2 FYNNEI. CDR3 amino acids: CASSGLASGNEQFF. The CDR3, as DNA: TGTGCCAGCAGCGGACTAGCGTCGGGTAATGAGCAGTTCTTC.

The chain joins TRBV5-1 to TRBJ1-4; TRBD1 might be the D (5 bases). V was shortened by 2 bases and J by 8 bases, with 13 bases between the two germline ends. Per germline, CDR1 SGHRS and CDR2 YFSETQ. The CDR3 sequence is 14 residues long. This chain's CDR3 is CASSFGQGGEKLFF. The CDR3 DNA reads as TGCGCCAGCAGCTTCGGGCAGGGTGGGGAAAAACTGTTTTTT.

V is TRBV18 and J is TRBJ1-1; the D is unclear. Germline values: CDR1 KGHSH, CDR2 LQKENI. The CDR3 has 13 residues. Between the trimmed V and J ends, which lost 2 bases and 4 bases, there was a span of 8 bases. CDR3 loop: CASSPGSGTEAFF. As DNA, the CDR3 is TGTGCCAGCTCACCAGGATCGGGCACTGAAGCTTTCTTT.

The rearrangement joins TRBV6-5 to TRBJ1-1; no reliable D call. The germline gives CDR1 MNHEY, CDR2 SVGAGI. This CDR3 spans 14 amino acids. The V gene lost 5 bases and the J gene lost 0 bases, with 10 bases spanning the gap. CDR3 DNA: TGTGCCAGCAGTGGTACAGCTATGAACACTGAAGCTTTCTTT. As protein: CASSGTAMNTEAFF.